This TCR beta chain stems from a study of shared clonotypes between healthy human individuals. The CDR3 is 15 amino acids. Trimming left V 3 bases short and J 2 bases short, with 14 bases between. In germline, CDR1 is SGHVS, CDR2 FQNEAQ. Sequenced by immunoSEQ multiplex PCR; TCRdb stores in-frame clones only, minus some. Altogether approximately 2,200,000 clones are present, more than 85% being singletons, with the ten largest covering approximately 1.7%. Terminally differentiated effector memory CD45RA+ cells were excluded by CCR7 positive selection of CD45RO-negative cells. Sequencing used naive CD8+ T cells from PBMCs. The sequence derives from a man aged 18 to 35 in good health. Some clones in this sample may be carry-over from other donors' samples. This chain links TRBV7-8 with TRBJ2-7; D could derive from TRBD1 or TRBD2 (5 bases each). CDR3 in DNA: TGTGCCAGCAGCTTCCGGGACCCTCCCCCCTACGAGCAGTACTTC. This sequence encodes CASSFRDPPPYEQYF. The entire variable domain, with the rest obtained from reference TRBV7-8 and TRBJ2-7, is as follows: GAGVSQSPRYKVAKRGQDVALRCDPISGHVSLFWYQQALGQGPEFLTYFQNEAQLDKSGLPSDRFFAERPEGSVSTLKIQRTQQEDSAVYLCASSFRDPPPYEQYFGPGTRLTVT.